This T cell receptor beta chain was identified in a study of breast tumors, draining lymph nodes, adjacent tissues. Via MiXCR, TCRdb re-called the multiplex PCR reads, giving one row per CDR3 protein. The table includes around 300,000 distinct CDR3 sequences, over 30% detected once. The lymph nodes were axillary draining lymph nodes from breast cancer patients. Study results and caveats: Compared with basal-like, luminal-like tumors shared significantly more repertoire with nontumor tissue.

This clonotype was observed at least ten times. Its cognate antigen is unknown. Germline V gives CDR1 MNHNY, CDR2 SVGAGI (reference sequence). Trimming took 5 bases from V and 6 from J; bases not matched to a gene: 6. The CDR3 is 14 residues long. Material: axillary lymph node tissue. The V and J genes are TRBV6-6 and TRBJ2-2, with 7 bases that match TRBD1. This TCR was recovered from a female donor with breast cancer. Some clones in this sample may be carry-over from other donors' samples. The CDR3 DNA is TGTGCCAGCAGTCCCTCTGGACAGGCCGGGGAGCTGTTTTTT. It translates to CASSPSGQAGELFF.